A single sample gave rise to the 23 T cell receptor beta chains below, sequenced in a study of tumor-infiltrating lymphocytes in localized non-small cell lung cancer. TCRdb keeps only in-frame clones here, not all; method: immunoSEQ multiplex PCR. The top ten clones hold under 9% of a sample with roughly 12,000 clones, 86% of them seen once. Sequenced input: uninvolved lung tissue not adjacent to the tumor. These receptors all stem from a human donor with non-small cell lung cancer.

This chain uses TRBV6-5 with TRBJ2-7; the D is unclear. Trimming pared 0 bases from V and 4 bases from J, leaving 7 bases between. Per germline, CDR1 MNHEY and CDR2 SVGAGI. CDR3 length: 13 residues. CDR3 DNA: TGTGCCAGCAGTTACTCGAGGTGGTACGAGCAGTACTTC. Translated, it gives CASSYSRWYEQYF.

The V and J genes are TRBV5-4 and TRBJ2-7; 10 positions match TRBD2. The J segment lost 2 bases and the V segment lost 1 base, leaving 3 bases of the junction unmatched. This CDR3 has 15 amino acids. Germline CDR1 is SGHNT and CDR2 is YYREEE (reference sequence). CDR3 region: CASSLNSGGAYEQYF. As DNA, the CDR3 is TGTGCCAGCAGCTTGAACAGCGGGGGGGCCTACGAGCAGTACTTC.

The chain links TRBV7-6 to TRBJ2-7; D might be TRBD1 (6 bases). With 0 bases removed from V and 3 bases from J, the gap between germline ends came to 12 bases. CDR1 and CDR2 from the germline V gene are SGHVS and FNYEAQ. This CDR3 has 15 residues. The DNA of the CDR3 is TGTGCCAGCAGCTTAGCGCAGGGGCGAAACTACGAGCAGTACTTC. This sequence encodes CASSLAQGRNYEQYF.

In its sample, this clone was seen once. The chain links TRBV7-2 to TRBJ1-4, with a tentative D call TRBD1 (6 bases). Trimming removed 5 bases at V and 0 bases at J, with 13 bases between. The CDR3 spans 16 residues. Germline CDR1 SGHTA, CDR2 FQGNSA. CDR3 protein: CASSPQGGTTNEKLFF. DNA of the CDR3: TGTGCCAGCAGCCCTCAAGGGGGTACAACTAATGAAAAACTGTTTTTT. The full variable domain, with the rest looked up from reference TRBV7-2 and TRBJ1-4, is GAGVSQSPSNKVTEKGKDVELRCDPISGHTALYWYRQSLGQGLEFLIYFQGNSAPDKSGLPSDRFSAERTGGSVSTLTIQRTQQEDSAVYLCASSPQGGTTNEKLFFGSGTQLSVL.

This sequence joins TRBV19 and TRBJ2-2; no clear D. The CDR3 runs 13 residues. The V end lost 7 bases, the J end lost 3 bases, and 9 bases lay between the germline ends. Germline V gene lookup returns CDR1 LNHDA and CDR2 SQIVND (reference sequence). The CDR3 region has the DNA TGTGCCAGTACGCCCGGATACACCGGGGAGCTGTTTTTT. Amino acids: CASTPGYTGELFF.

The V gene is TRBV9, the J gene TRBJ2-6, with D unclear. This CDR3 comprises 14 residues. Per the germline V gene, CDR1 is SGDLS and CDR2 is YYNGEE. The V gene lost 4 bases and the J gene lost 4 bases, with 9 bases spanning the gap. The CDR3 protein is CASSLRSGANVLTF. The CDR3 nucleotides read TGTGCCAGCAGCCTAAGATCCGGGGCCAACGTCCTGACTTTC.

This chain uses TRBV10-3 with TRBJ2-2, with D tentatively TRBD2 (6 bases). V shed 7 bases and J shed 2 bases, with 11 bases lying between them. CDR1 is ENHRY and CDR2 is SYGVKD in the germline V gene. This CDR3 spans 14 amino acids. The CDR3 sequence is CAINSGPNTGELFF. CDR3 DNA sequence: TGTGCCATCAACAGCGGGCCTAACACCGGGGAGCTGTTTTTT.

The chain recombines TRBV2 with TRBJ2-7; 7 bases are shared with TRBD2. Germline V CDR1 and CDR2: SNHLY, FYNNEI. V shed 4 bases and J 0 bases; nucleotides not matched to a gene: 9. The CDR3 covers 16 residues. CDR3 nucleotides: TGTGCCAGCAGTGTTGGCCTAGCGGCTAGCTCCTACGAGCAGTACTTC. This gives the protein CASSVGLAASSYEQYF.

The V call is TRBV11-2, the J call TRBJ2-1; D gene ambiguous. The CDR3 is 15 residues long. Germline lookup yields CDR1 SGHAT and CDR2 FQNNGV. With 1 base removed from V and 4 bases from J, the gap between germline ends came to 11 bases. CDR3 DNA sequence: TGTGCCAGCAGCTTAGCGACGGGTTCTTACAATGAGCAGTTCTTC. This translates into CASSLATGSYNEQFF.

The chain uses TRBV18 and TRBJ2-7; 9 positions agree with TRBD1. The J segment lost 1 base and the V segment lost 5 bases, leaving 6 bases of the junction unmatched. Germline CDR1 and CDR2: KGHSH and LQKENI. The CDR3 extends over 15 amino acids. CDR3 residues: CASSSGQGISYEQYF. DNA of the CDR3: TGTGCCAGCTCATCGGGACAGGGAATTTCCTACGAGCAGTACTTC.

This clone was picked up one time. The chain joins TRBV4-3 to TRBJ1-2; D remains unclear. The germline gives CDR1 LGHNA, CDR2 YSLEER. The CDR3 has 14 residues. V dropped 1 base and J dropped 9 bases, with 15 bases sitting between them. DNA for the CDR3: TGCGCCAGCAGCCAAGGCCGGTGGAGTGAGAGCTACACCTTC. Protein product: CASSQGRWSESYTF.

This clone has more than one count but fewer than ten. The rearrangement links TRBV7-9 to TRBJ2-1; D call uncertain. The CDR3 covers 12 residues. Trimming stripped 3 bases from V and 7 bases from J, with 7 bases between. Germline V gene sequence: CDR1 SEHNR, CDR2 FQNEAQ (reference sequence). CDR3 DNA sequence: TGTGCCAGCAGCTTTGAGGCTAATGAGCAGTTCTTC. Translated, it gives CASSFEANEQFF.

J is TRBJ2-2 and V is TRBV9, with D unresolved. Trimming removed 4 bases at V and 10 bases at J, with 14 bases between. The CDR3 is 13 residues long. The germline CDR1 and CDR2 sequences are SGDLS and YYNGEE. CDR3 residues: CASSPQVEVELFF. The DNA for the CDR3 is TGTGCCAGCAGCCCCCAGGTCGAGGTGGAGCTGTTTTTT.

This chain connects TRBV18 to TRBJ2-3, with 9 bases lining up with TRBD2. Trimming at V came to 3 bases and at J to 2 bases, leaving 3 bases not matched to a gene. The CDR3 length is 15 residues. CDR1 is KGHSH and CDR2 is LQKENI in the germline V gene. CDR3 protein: CASSPLAGFTDTQYF. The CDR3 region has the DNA TGTGCCAGCTCACCTCTAGCGGGGTTCACAGATACGCAGTATTTT.

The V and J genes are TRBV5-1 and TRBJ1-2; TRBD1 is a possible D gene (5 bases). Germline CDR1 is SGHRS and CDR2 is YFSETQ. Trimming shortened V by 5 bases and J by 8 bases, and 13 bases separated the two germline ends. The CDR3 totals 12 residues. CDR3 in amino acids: CASRRGLEGYTF. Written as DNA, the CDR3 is TGCGCCAGCAGGAGGGGATTGGAAGGCTACACCTTC.

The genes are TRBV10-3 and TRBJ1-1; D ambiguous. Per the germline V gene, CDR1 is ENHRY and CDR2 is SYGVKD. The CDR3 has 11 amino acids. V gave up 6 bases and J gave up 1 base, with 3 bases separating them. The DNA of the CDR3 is TGTGCCATCAGGGGGAACACTGAAGCTTTCTTT. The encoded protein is CAIRGNTEAFF.

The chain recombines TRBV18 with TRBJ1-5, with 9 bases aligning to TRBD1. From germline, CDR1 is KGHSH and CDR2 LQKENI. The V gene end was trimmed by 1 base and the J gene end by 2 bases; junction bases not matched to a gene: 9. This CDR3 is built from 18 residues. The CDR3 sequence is CASSPLGQGHSGNQPQHF. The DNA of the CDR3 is TGTGCCAGCTCACCACTCGGACAGGGGCATAGTGGCAATCAGCCCCAGCATTTT.

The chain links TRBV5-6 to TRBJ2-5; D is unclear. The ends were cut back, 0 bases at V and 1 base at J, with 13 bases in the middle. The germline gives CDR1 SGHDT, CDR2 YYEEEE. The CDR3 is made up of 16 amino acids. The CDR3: CASSLGLTAVQETQYF. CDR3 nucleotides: TGTGCCAGCAGCTTGGGCTTAACAGCTGTCCAAGAGACCCAGTACTTC.

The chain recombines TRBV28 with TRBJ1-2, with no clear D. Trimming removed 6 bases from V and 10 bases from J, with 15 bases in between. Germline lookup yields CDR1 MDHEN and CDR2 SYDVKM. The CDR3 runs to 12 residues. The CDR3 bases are TGTGCCAGCAGCGATACCCTCTGGGACTACACCTTC. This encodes CASSDTLWDYTF.

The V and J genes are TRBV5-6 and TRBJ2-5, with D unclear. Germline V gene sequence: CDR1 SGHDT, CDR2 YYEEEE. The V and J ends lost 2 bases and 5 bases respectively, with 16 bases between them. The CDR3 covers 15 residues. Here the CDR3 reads CASSFWAAGMETQYF. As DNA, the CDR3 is TGTGCCAGCAGCTTCTGGGCGGCTGGGATGGAGACCCAGTACTTC.

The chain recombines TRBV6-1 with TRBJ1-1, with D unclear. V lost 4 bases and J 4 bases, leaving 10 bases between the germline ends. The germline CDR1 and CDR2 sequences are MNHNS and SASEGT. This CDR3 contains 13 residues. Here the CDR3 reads CASSGQEITEAFF. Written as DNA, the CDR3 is TGTGCCAGCAGTGGGCAGGAGATCACTGAAGCTTTCTTT.

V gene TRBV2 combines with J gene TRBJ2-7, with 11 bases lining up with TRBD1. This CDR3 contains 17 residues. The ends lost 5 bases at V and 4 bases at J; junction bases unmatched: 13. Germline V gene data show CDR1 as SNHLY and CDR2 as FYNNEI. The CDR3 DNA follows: TGTGCCAGCAGTCATCAACCTCCCGGGACAGGGGGATACGAGCAGTACTTC. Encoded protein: CASSHQPPGTGGYEQYF.

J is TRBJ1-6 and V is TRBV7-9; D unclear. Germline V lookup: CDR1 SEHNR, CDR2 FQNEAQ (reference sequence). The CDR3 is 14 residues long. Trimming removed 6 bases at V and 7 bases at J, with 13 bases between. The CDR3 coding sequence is TGTGCCAGCAGGTCGCAGGCTCCCAATTCACCCCTCCACTTT. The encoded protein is CASRSQAPNSPLHF. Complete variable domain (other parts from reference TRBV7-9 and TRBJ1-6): DTGVSQNPRHKITKRGQNVTFRCDPISEHNRLYWYRQTLGQGPEFLTYFQNEAQLEKSRLLSDRFSAERPKGSFSTLEIQRTEQGDSAMYLCASRSQAPNSPLHFGNGTRLTVT.